These T cell receptor beta chains were read from a single sample in a study of shared clonotypes between healthy human individuals. Profiled with immunoSEQ multiplex PCR; TCRdb holds only in-frame clones, not every one. The profile shows 2 million to 2.5 million clones, approximately 96% of them singletons. Sequenced material: naive CD4+ T cells sorted from blood. The receptors come from a man aged 18 to 35 in good health. CDR3s include the opening cysteine and the closing phenylalanine or tryptophan. A D gene is named only where the DNA matches it firmly. Not every row has a clone size; where given, it reads once, few, many or a size class.

D gene: NA; V gene: TRBV5-1; J gene: TRBJ2-5; clone size: NA; CDR3 DNA: TGCGCCAGCAGCTTGTCGAGCCGGATAGAAGAGACCCAGTACTTC; CDR3 protein: CASSLSSRIEETQYF
D gene: NA; V gene: TRBV6-5; J gene: TRBJ1-2; clone size: NA; CDR3 DNA: TGTGCCAGCAGTTACACCCCCGGGCGCCCGAACTATGGCTACACCTTC; CDR3 protein: CASSYTPGRPNYGYTF
D gene: NA; V gene: TRBV6-6; J gene: TRBJ2-3; clone size: NA; CDR3 DNA: TGTGCCAGCAGTTATGATCGGCAGAGAATCACAGATACGCAGTATTTT; CDR3 protein: CASSYDRQRITDTQYF
D gene: NA; V gene: TRBV15; J gene: TRBJ2-7; clone size: NA; CDR3 DNA: TGTGCCACCAGCAGAGATATGTACGAGCAGTACTTC; CDR3 protein: CATSRDMYEQYF
D gene: TRBD2; V gene: TRBV14; J gene: TRBJ2-2; clone size: NA; CDR3 DNA: TGTGCCAGCAGCCAAGATCTACTAGCGGGAGTTACCGGGGAGCTGTTTTTT; CDR3 protein: CASSQDLLAGVTGELFF
D gene: NA; V gene: TRBV21-1; J gene: TRBJ2-7; clone size: few; CDR3 DNA: TGTGCCAGCCTCACCGGTGGCGAGCAGTACTTC; CDR3 protein: CASLTGGEQYF
D gene: NA; V gene: TRBV18; J gene: TRBJ2-7; clone size: NA; CDR3 DNA: TGTGCCAGCTCACAAGGGACCTACGAGCAGTACTTC; CDR3 protein: CASSQGTYEQYF
D gene: NA; V gene: TRBV30; J gene: TRBJ2-3; clone size: once; CDR3 DNA: TGTGCCTGGGGGGGGAGACCCACAGATACGCAGTATTTT; CDR3 protein: CAWGGRPTDTQYF
D gene: TRBD2; V gene: TRBV5-6; J gene: TRBJ2-7; clone size: NA; CDR3 DNA: TGTGCCAGCAGCGGGGGGCTAGCGGGTTCCTACGAGCAGTACTTC; CDR3 protein: CASSGGLAGSYEQYF
D gene: TRBD2; V gene: TRBV6-5; J gene: TRBJ2-3; clone size: NA; CDR3 DNA: TGTGCCAGCAGTTACCTAGCGGGGAGCACAGATACGCAGTATTTT; CDR3 protein: CASSYLAGSTDTQYF
D gene: NA; V gene: TRBV6-5; J gene: TRBJ2-3; clone size: NA; CDR3 DNA: TGTGCCAGCAGTTACTTGCCCAGCACAGATACGCAGTATTTT; CDR3 protein: CASSYLPSTDTQYF
D gene: NA; V gene: TRBV5-1; J gene: TRBJ2-5; clone size: NA; CDR3 DNA: TGCGCCAGCAGCTTGGACACTCAGTTTGAGACCCAGTACTTC; CDR3 protein: CASSLDTQFETQYF
D gene: NA; V gene: TRBV19; J gene: TRBJ1-5; clone size: NA; CDR3 DNA: TGTGCCAGTAGTTCCCGACGGGTTTCAGGCAATCAGCCCCAGCATTTT; CDR3 protein: CASSSRRVSGNQPQHF
D gene: TRBD1; V gene: TRBV5-1; J gene: TRBJ2-2; clone size: NA; CDR3 DNA: TGCGCCAGCAGGACAGGGGTCAACACCGGGGAGCTGTTTTTT; CDR3 protein: CASRTGVNTGELFF
D gene: NA; V gene: TRBV7-2; J gene: TRBJ2-5; clone size: once; CDR3 DNA: TGTGCCAGCAGCAGAATGGGCCCGCAGATCCAAGAGACCCAGTACTTC; CDR3 protein: CASSRMGPQIQETQYF
D gene: TRBD1; V gene: TRBV28; J gene: TRBJ1-4; clone size: once; CDR3 DNA: TGTGCCAGCAGCCCTCTGGGACAGGGGTCTGCTAATGAAAAACTGTTTTTT; CDR3 protein: CASSPLGQGSANEKLFF
D gene: NA; V gene: TRBV10-1; J gene: TRBJ2-3; clone size: NA; CDR3 DNA: TGCGCCAGCAGTGAGTCCCCGGTAGGGTCTGGCACAGATACGCAGTATTTT; CDR3 protein: CASSESPVGSGTDTQYF
D gene: TRBD2; V gene: TRBV5-1; J gene: TRBJ2-7; clone size: NA; CDR3 DNA: TGCGCCAGCAGCTTACCGACTAGCGGGGGGGCCGTGGACGAGCAGTACTTC; CDR3 protein: CASSLPTSGGAVDEQYF
D gene: TRBD1; V gene: TRBV7-2; J gene: TRBJ2-5; clone size: NA; CDR3 DNA: TGTGCCAGCAGCAGGGACAGGGGACAAGAGACCCAGTACTTC; CDR3 protein: CASSRDRGQETQYF
D gene: NA; V gene: TRBV6-1; J gene: TRBJ2-7; clone size: NA; CDR3 DNA: TGTGCCAGCAGTGAATGGCGGCTCTCCTACGAGCAGTACTTC; CDR3 protein: CASSEWRLSYEQYF
D gene: NA; V gene: TRBV10-1; J gene: TRBJ1-1; clone size: NA; CDR3 DNA: TGCGCCAGCAGTTCAGGACAGAACACTGAAGCTTTCTTT; CDR3 protein: CASSSGQNTEAFF
D gene: TRBD1; V gene: TRBV2; J gene: TRBJ2-7; clone size: NA; CDR3 DNA: TGTGCCAGCAGCTACGAGTGGACAGGGGATAGAAACGAGCAGTACTTC; CDR3 protein: CASSYEWTGDRNEQYF
D gene: TRBD2; V gene: TRBV18; J gene: TRBJ2-1; clone size: NA; CDR3 DNA: TGTGCCAGCTCACCACGAGCGGGAGGGACCGACAATGAGCAGTTCTTC; CDR3 protein: CASSPRAGGTDNEQFF
D gene: TRBD1; V gene: TRBV5-3; J gene: TRBJ1-5; clone size: NA; CDR3 DNA: TGTGCCAGAAGCTTGGCGACAGGGGGCGCGGGCAATCAGCCCCAGCATTTT; CDR3 protein: CARSLATGGAGNQPQHF
D gene: NA; V gene: TRBV10-3; J gene: TRBJ1-1; clone size: once; CDR3 DNA: TGTGCCATCAGTGAGCCCGGTAGCACTGAAGCTTTCTTT; CDR3 protein: CAISEPGSTEAFF
D gene: NA; V gene: TRBV7-9; J gene: TRBJ2-7; clone size: NA; CDR3 DNA: TGTGCCAGCAGCCCAATGGGGAACTACGAGCAGTACTTC; CDR3 protein: CASSPMGNYEQYF
D gene: TRBD1; V gene: TRBV5-1; J gene: TRBJ1-1; clone size: NA; CDR3 DNA: TGCGCCAGCAGCTACTCCTGGGACAGAAACACTGAAGCTTTCTTT; CDR3 protein: CASSYSWDRNTEAFF
D gene: NA; V gene: TRBV5-4; J gene: TRBJ1-1; clone size: once; CDR3 DNA: TGTGCCAGCAGCCCTCTTTCAGGGATGAACACTGAAGCTTTCTTT; CDR3 protein: CASSPLSGMNTEAFF
D gene: NA; V gene: TRBV6-1; J gene: TRBJ2-7; clone size: NA; CDR3 DNA: TGTGCCAGCAGTGTTACAGGGAGCTCCTACGAGCAGTACTTC; CDR3 protein: CASSVTGSSYEQYF
D gene: NA; V gene: TRBV4-1; J gene: TRBJ1-2; clone size: NA; CDR3 DNA: TGCGCCAGCAGCCAAGGGGGGTCTAAGATGGATGGCTACACCTTC; CDR3 protein: CASSQGGSKMDGYTF
D gene: NA; V gene: TRBV2; J gene: TRBJ2-6; clone size: NA; CDR3 DNA: TGTGCCAGCAGATTACAGGAAGCTGGGGCCAACGTCCTGACTTTC; CDR3 protein: CASRLQEAGANVLTF
D gene: NA; V gene: TRBV10-3; J gene: TRBJ2-5; clone size: NA; CDR3 DNA: TGTGCCATCAGTCCGGGAGTAGGGGAGACCCAGTACTTC; CDR3 protein: CAISPGVGETQYF
D gene: NA; V gene: TRBV27; J gene: TRBJ1-4; clone size: NA; CDR3 DNA: TGTGCCACGTCGCGGGACGCAACTAATGAAAAACTGTTTTTT; CDR3 protein: CATSRDATNEKLFF
D gene: NA; V gene: TRBV6-1; J gene: TRBJ1-6; clone size: NA; CDR3 DNA: TGTGCCAGCAGTGAAGGGTTCTCGGAATCCACCCTCCACTTT; CDR3 protein: CASSEGFSESTLHF
D gene: NA; V gene: TRBV28; J gene: TRBJ2-1; clone size: NA; CDR3 DNA: TGTGCCAGCAGCCTCCCGGACTGGGACAATGAGCAGTTCTTC; CDR3 protein: CASSLPDWDNEQFF
D gene: NA; V gene: TRBV9; J gene: TRBJ2-1; clone size: NA; CDR3 DNA: TGTGCCAGCAGCGTAGGCCAAGAGCAGTTCTTC; CDR3 protein: CASSVGQEQFF
D gene: TRBD2; V gene: TRBV6-5; J gene: TRBJ2-3; clone size: NA; CDR3 DNA: TGTGCCAGCAGACCGACTAGCGGGATAGGTGATACGCAGTATTTT; CDR3 protein: CASRPTSGIGDTQYF
D gene: NA; V gene: TRBV4-2; J gene: TRBJ2-3; clone size: once; CDR3 DNA: TGTGCCAGCAGCCAAGATGTATCCACAGATACGCAGTATTTT; CDR3 protein: CASSQDVSTDTQYF
D gene: NA; V gene: TRBV5-1; J gene: TRBJ2-1; clone size: NA; CDR3 DNA: TGCGCCAGCAGCTTGGCCTTGGCTAGCGCTAACAATGAGCAGTTCTTC; CDR3 protein: CASSLALASANNEQFF
D gene: NA; V gene: TRBV18; J gene: TRBJ2-1; clone size: NA; CDR3 DNA: TGTGCCAGCTCACCACTAAGAAATGAGCAGTTCTTC; CDR3 protein: CASSPLRNEQFF